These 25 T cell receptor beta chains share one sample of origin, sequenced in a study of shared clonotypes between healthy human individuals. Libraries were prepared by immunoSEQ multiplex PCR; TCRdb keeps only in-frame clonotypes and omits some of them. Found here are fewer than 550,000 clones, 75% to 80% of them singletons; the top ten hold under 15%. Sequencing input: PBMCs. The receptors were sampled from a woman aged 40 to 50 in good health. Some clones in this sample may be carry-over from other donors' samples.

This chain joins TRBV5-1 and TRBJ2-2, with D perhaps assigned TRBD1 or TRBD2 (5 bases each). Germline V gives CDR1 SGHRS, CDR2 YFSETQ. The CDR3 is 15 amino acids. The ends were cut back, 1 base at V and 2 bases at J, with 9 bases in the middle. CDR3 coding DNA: TGCGCCAGCAGCTTGAACGGGGCTAACACCGGGGAGCTGTTTTTT. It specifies CASSLNGANTGELFF.

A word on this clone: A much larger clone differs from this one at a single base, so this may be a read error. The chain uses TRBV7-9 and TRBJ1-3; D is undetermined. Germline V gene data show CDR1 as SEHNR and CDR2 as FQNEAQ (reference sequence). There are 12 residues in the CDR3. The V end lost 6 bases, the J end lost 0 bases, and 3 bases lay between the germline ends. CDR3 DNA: TGTGCCAGCAGTCCCTCTGGAAACACCATATATTTT. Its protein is CASSPSGNTIYF.

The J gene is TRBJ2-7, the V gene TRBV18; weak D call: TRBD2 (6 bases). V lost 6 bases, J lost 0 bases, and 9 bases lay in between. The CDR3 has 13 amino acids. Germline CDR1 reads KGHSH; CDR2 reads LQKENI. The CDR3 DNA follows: TGTGCCAGCTCGGGAGGTGACTCCTACGAGCAGTACTTC. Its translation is CASSGGDSYEQYF.

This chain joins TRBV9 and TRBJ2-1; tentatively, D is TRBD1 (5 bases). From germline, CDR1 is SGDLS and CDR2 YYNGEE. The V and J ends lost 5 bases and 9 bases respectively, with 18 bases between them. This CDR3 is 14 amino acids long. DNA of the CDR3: TGTGCCAGCAGTGTACAGGAGATCGTCGGTGAGCAGTTCTTC. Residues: CASSVQEIVGEQFF.

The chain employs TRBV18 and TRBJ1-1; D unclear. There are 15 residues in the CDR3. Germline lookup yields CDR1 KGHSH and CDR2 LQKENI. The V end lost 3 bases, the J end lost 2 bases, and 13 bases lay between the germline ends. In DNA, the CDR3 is TGTGCCAGCTCACCGTTGGGAAACCCAAACACTGAAGCTTTCTTT. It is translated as CASSPLGNPNTEAFF. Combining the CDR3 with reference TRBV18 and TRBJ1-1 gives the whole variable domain NAGVMQNPRHLVRRRGQEARLRCSPMKGHSHVYWYRQLPEEGLKFMVYLQKENIIDESGMPKERFSAEFPKEGPSILRIQQVVRGDSAAYFCASSPLGNPNTEAFFGQGTRLTVV.

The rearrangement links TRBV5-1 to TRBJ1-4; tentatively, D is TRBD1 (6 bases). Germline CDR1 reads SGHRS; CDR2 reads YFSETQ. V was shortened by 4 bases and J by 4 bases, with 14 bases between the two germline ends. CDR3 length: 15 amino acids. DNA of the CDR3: TGCGCCAGCAGCCTGGGACAAGGGAATAATGAAAAACTGTTTTTT. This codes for CASSLGQGNNEKLFF. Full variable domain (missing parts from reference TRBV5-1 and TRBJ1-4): KAGVTQTPRYLIKTRGQQVTLSCSPISGHRSVSWYQQTPGQGLQFLFEYFSETQRNKGNFPGRFSGRQFSNSRSEMNVSTLELGDSALYLCASSLGQGNNEKLFFGSGTQLSVL.

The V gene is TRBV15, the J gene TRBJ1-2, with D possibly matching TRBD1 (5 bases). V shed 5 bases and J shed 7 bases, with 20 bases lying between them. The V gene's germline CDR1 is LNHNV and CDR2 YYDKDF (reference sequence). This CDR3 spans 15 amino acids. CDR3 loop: CATSQPGQGLFGYTF. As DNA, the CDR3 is TGTGCCACCAGCCAACCAGGGCAGGGACTTTTTGGCTACACCTTC. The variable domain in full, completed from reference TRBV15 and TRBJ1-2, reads DAMVIQNPRYQVTQFGKPVTLSCSQTLNHNVMYWYQQKSSQAPKLLFHYYDKDFNNEADTPDNFQSRRPNTSFCFLDIRSPGLGDTAMYLCATSQPGQGLFGYTFGSGTRLTVV.

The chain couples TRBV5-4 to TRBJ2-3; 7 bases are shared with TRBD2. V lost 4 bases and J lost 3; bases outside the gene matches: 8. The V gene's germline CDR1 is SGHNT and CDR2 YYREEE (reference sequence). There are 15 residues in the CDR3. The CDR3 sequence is CASSRVASGTDTQYF. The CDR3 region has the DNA TGTGCCAGCAGCCGGGTGGCTAGCGGAACAGATACGCAGTATTTT.

This chain's CDR3 is CASTDYKTGNTGELFF. Here the CDR3 DNA reads TGTGCCAGTACCGACTACAAGACAGGGAACACCGGGGAGCTGTTTTTT. This rearrangement joins TRBV19 to TRBJ2-2, with TRBD1 as a possible D gene (6 bases). The CDR3 totals 16 residues. The germline V gene has CDR1 LNHDA and CDR2 SQIVND (reference sequence). V was clipped by 7 bases and J by 1 base, with 16 bases between them.

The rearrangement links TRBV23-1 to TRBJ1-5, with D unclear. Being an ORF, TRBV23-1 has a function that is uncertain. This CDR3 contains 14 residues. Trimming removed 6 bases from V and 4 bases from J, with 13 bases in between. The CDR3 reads CASSQNGRNQPQHF. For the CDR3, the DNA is TGCGCCAGCAGCCAAAATGGACGAAATCAGCCCCAGCATTTT.

CDR3 in amino acids: CASSLAGRGEQYF. CDR3 coding DNA: TGTGCCAGCAGCTTAGCGGGGCGCGGCGAGCAGTACTTC. V usage is TRBV7-9 and J usage is TRBJ2-7; TRBD1 is a possible D gene (5 bases). Germline loops: CDR1 SEHNR, CDR2 FQNEAQ (reference sequence). Trimming removed 0 bases at V and 6 bases at J, with 9 bases between. CDR3 length: 13 residues.

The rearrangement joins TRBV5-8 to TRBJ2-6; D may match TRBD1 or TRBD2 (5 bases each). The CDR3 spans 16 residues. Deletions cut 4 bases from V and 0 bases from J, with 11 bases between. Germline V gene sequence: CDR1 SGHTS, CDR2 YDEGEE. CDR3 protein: CASSPTGGSGANVLTF. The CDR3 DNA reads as TGTGCCAGCAGCCCTACTGGGGGCTCTGGGGCCAACGTCCTGACTTTC. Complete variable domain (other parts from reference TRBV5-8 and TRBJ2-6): EAGVTQSPTHLIKTRGQQATLRCSPISGHTSVYWYQQALGLGLQFLLWYDEGEERNRGNFPPRFSGRQFPNYSSELNVNALELEDSALYLCASSPTGGSGANVLTFGAGSRLTVL.

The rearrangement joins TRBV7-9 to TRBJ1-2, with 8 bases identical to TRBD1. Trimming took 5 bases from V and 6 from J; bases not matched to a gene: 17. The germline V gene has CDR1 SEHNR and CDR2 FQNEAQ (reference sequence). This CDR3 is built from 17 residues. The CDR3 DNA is TGTGCCAGCAGCCAGCGTACGATCGACAGGGGAATGGATGGCTACACCTTC. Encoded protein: CASSQRTIDRGMDGYTF.

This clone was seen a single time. CDR3 amino acids: CASSPTGWTNEKLFF. In DNA, the CDR3 is TGCGCCAGCAGCCCGACAGGGTGGACTAATGAAAAACTGTTTTTT. This chain links TRBV4-1 with TRBJ1-4; 7 bases are a match to TRBD1. J was trimmed by 2 bases and V by 4 bases; bases with no gene match: 4. The CDR3 consists of 15 residues. CDR1 is MGHRA, CDR2 YSYEKL, per germline.

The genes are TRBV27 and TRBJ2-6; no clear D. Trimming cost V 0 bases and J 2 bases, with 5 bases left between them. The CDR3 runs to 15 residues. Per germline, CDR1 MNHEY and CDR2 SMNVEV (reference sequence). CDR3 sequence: CASSLSRTGANVLTF. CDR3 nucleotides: TGTGCCAGCAGTTTATCCCGAACTGGGGCCAACGTCCTGACTTTC.

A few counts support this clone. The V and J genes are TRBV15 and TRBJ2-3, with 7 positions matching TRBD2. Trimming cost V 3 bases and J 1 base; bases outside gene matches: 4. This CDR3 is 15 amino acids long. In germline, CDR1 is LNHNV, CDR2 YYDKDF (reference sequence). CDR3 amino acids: CATSRDLAGTDTQYF. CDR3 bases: TGTGCCACCAGCAGGGATCTAGCGGGCACAGATACGCAGTATTTT.

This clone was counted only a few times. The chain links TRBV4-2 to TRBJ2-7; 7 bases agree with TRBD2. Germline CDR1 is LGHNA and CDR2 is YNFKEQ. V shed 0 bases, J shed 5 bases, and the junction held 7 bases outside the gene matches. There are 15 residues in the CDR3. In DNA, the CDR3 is TGTGCCAGCAGCCAAGACCTTGGCGGGAGAGACGAGCAGTACTTC. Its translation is CASSQDLGGRDEQYF.

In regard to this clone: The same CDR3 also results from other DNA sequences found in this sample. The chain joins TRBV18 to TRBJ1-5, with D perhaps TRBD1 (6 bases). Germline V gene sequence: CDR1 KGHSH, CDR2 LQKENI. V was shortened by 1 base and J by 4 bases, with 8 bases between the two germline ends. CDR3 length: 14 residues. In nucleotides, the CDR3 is TGTGCCAGCTCACCACGGCAGGGGAATCAGCCCCAGCATTTT. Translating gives CASSPRQGNQPQHF.

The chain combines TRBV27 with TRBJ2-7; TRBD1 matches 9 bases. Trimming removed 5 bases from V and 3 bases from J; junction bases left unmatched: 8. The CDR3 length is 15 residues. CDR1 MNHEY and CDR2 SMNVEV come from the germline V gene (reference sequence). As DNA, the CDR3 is TGTGCCAGCAGTATCTCCGGGACAGGGCTCTACGAGCAGTACTTC. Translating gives CASSISGTGLYEQYF.

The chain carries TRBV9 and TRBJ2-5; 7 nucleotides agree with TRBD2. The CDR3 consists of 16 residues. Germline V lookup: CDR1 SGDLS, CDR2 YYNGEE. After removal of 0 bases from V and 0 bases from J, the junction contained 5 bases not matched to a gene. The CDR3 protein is CASSVDAGDYQETQYF. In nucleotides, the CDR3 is TGTGCCAGCAGCGTAGATGCGGGAGATTACCAAGAGACCCAGTACTTC.

The CDR3 nucleotides are TGTGCCAGCAGCCAAACTAGCGGGAGTTATGCAGATACGCAGTATTTT. This translates into CASSQTSGSYADTQYF. The gene calls are TRBV7-2 and TRBJ2-3; TRBD2 matches 11 bases. From germline, CDR1 is SGHTA and CDR2 FQGNSA. The CDR3 spans 16 residues. Trimming removed 5 bases from V and 4 bases from J; junction bases left unmatched: 8. The full variable domain, rest sourced from reference TRBV7-2 and TRBJ2-3, is GAGVSQSPSNKVTEKGKDVELRCDPISGHTALYWYRQSLGQGLEFLIYFQGNSAPDKSGLPSDRFSAERTGGSVSTLTIQRTQQEDSAVYLCASSQTSGSYADTQYFGPGTRLTVL.

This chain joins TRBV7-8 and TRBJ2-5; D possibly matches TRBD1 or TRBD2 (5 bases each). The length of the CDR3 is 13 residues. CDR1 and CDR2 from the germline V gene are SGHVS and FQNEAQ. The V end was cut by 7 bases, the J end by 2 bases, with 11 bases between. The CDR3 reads CASTRGRQETQYF. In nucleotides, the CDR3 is TGTGCCAGCACCCGGGGCAGACAAGAGACCCAGTACTTC.

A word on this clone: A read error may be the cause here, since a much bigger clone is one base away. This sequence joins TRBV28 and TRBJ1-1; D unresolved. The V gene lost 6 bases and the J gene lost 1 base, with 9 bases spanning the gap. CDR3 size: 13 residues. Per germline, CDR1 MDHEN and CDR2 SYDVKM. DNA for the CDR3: TGTGCCAGCAGAATGGGTCCGAACACTGAAGCTTTCTTT. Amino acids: CASRMGPNTEAFF. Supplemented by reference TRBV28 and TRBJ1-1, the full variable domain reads DVKVTQSSRYLVKRTGEKVFLECVQDMDHENMFWYRQDPGLGLRLIYFSYDVKMKEKGDIPEGYSVSREKKERFSLILESASTNQTSMYLCASRMGPNTEAFFGQGTRLTVV.

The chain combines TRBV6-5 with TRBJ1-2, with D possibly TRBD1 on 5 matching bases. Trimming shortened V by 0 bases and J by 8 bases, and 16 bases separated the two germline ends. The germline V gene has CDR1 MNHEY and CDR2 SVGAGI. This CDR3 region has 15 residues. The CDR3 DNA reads TGTGCCAGCAGTTACTCAGGGGCAGCCCTAGCCGGCTACACCTTC. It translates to CASSYSGAALAGYTF.

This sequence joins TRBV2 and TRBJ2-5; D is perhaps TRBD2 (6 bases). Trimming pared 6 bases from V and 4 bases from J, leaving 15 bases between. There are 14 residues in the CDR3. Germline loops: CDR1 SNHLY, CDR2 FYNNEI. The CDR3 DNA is TGTGCCAGCAGGCCGGGAGAGTACGGAGAGACCCAGTACTTC. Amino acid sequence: CASRPGEYGETQYF.